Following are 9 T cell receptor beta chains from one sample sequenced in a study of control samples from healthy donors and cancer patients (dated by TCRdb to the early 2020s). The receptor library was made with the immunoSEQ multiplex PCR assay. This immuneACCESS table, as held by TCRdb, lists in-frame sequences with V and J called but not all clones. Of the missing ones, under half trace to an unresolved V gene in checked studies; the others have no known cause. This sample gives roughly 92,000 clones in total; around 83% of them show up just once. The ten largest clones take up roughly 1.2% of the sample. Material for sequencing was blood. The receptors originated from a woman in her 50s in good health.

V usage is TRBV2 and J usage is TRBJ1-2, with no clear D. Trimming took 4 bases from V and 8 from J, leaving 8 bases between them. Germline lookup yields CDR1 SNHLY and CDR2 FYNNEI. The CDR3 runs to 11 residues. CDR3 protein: CASSGNTGYTF. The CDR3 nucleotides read TGTGCCAGCAGTGGGAACACCGGCTACACCTTC.

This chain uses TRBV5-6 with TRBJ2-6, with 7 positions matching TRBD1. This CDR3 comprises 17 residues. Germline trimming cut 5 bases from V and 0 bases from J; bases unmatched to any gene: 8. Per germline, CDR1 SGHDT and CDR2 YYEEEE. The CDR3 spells CASSLRQGFSGANVLTF. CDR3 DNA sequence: TGTGCCAGCAGTCTAAGACAGGGATTCTCTGGGGCCAACGTCCTGACTTTC.

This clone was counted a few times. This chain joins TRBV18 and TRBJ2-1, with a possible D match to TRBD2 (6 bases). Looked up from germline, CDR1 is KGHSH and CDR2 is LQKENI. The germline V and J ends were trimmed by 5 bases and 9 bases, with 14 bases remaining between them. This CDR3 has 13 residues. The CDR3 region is CASSTGVASEQFF. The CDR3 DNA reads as TGTGCCAGCTCAACGGGAGTAGCGAGTGAGCAGTTCTTC.

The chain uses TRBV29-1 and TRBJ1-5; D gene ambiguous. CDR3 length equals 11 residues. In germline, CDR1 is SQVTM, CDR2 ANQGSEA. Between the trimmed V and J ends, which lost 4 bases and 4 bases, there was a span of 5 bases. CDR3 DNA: TGCAGCGTTGGAGAAAATCAGCCCCAGCATTTT. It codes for CSVGENQPQHF.

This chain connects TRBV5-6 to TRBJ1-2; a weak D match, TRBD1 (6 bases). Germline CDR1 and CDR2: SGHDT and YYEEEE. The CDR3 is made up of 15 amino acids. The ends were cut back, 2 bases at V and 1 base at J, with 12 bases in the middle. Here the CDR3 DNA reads TGTGCCAGCAGCTTCACAGGGAGGGGTAACTATGGCTACACCTTC. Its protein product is CASSFTGRGNYGYTF.

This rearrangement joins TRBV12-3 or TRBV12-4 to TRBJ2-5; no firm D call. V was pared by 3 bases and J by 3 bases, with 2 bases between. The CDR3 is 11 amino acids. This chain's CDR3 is CASSFEETQYF. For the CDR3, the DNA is TGTGCCAGCAGTTTCGAAGAGACCCAGTACTTC.

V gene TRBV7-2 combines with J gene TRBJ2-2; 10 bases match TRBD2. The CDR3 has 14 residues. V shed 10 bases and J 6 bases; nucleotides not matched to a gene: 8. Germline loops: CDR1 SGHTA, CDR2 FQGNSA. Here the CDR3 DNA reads TGTGCCATTTCGAGCGGGAGGGCCTCCGGGGAGCTGTTTTTT. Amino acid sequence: CAISSGRASGELFF.

DNA for the CDR3: TGTGCCAGCAGCTCACAGGGTTGGGTTGAAAAACTGTTTTTT. It translates to CASSSQGWVEKLFF. This sequence joins TRBV7-2 and TRBJ1-4; D may be TRBD1 (6 bases). CDR3 size: 14 residues. V was pared by 4 bases and J by 7 bases, with 13 bases between. Germline assignment: CDR1 SGHTA and CDR2 FQGNSA. The full variable domain, completed using reference TRBV7-2 and TRBJ1-4, is GAGVSQSPSNKVTEKGKDVELRCDPISGHTALYWYRQSLGQGLEFLIYFQGNSAPDKSGLPSDRFSAERTGGSVSTLTIQRTQQEDSAVYLCASSSQGWVEKLFFGSGTQLSVL.

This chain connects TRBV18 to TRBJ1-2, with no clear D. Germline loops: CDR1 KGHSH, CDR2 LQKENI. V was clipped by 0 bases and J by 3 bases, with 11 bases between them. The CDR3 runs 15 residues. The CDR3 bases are TGTGCCAGCTCACCACCCGTGGAGTTGGACTATGGCTACACCTTC. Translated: CASSPPVELDYGYTF.